This is a list of T cell receptor beta chains from one sample in a study of metastatic and nonmetastatic thyroid tumors. TCRdb re-called clones via MiXCR from the PCR reads. The data show about 23,000 clones, approximately 19% seen once. What was sequenced was blood. These receptors all stem from a male donor with papillary thyroid cancer or a benign thyroid nodule (not recorded which). Some clones in this sample may be carry-over from other donors' samples. The CDR3 runs from the conserved cysteine through the conserved F or W. The D gene is left open where the match is weak. Size is stated for part of the rows, as once, few or many counts, or as a class when the clone is expanded.

d_gene	j_gene	abundance	v_gene	CDR3aa	CDR3nt
TRBD2	TRBJ2-3	many	TRBV2	CASSEALGAGALDTQYF	TGTGCCAGCAGTGAAGCGCTTGGCGCGGGAGCCCTCGATACGCAGTATTTT
.	TRBJ2-1	.	TRBV11-1	CASSSNSGSSYNEQFF	TGTGCCAGCAGCTCAAATTCGGGTAGCTCCTACAATGAGCAGTTCTTC
TRBD1	TRBJ2-7	few	TRBV19	CATSGQGLYEQYF	TGTGCCACCTCGGGACAGGGGCTCTACGAGCAGTACTTC
.	TRBJ2-1	.	TRBV11-2	CASSLVYDGSYNEQFF	TGTGCCAGCAGCTTAGTCTATGACGGATCTTACAATGAGCAGTTCTTC
.	TRBJ1-6	many	TRBV5-4	CASSLGGRPNSPLHF	TGTGCCAGCAGCTTGGGGGGCCGGCCCAATTCACCCCTCCACTTT
TRBD2	TRBJ2-7	many	TRBV7-7	CASSPMPASGSSYEQYF	TGTGCTAGCAGCCCCATGCCCGCTAGCGGAAGCTCCTACGAGCAGTACTTC
.	TRBJ1-2	.	TRBV28	CASRDGGRYGYTF	TGTGCCAGCAGGGATGGGGGACGATATGGCTACACCTTC
TRBD2	TRBJ2-2	many	TRBV9	CASSLSGRGNTGELFF	TGTGCCAGCAGCCTAAGCGGGAGGGGGAACACCGGGGAGCTGTTTTTT
.	TRBJ2-7	many	TRBV9	CASSVEGGRGRVQYF	TGTGCCAGCAGCGTAGAGGGGGGACGGGGTAGAGTGCAGTACTTC
.	TRBJ2-3	many	TRBV5-1	CASNRVGYPDTQYF	TGCGCCAGCAACAGGGTCGGCTACCCAGATACGCAGTATTTT
TRBD1	TRBJ1-2	medium-sized	TRBV2	CASSEQGTDYGYTF	TGTGCCAGCAGTGAACAAGGGACAGATTATGGCTACACCTTC
TRBD2	TRBJ2-5	many	TRBV29-1	CSVLYTSGRAESQETQYF	TGCAGCGTGCTATACACTAGCGGGAGGGCCGAGAGCCAAGAGACCCAGTACTTC